This T cell receptor beta chain was documented in a study of beta chain features in type 1 diabetes. Study outcomes and limitations: Shorter TCRB CDR3s, moderately but significantly so, were found in Type 1 diabetes patients in all four CD4+ subsets.

This CDR3 has 12 amino acids. From germline, CDR1 is LNHNV and CDR2 YYDKDF (reference sequence). V lost 9 bases to trimming and J lost 3 bases; unmatched junction nucleotides: 1. The sequenced template was cDNA made from the entire isolated RNA. Profiled with immunoSEQ multiplex PCR; TCRdb holds only in-frame clones, not every one. The sample lists hundreds of thousands of clones, roughly 13% occurring once. Regarding this clone: The antigen is undetermined.

The sequenced sample was naive CD4+ T cells from blood. The chain has TRBV15 and TRBJ2-5; 10 bases map to TRBD1. This sequence was found in a man aged 18 to 30 with type 1 diabetes. The CDR3 loop is CATGTGEETQYF. The CDR3 DNA reads as TGTGCCACGGGGACAGGGGAAGAGACCCAGTACTTC.